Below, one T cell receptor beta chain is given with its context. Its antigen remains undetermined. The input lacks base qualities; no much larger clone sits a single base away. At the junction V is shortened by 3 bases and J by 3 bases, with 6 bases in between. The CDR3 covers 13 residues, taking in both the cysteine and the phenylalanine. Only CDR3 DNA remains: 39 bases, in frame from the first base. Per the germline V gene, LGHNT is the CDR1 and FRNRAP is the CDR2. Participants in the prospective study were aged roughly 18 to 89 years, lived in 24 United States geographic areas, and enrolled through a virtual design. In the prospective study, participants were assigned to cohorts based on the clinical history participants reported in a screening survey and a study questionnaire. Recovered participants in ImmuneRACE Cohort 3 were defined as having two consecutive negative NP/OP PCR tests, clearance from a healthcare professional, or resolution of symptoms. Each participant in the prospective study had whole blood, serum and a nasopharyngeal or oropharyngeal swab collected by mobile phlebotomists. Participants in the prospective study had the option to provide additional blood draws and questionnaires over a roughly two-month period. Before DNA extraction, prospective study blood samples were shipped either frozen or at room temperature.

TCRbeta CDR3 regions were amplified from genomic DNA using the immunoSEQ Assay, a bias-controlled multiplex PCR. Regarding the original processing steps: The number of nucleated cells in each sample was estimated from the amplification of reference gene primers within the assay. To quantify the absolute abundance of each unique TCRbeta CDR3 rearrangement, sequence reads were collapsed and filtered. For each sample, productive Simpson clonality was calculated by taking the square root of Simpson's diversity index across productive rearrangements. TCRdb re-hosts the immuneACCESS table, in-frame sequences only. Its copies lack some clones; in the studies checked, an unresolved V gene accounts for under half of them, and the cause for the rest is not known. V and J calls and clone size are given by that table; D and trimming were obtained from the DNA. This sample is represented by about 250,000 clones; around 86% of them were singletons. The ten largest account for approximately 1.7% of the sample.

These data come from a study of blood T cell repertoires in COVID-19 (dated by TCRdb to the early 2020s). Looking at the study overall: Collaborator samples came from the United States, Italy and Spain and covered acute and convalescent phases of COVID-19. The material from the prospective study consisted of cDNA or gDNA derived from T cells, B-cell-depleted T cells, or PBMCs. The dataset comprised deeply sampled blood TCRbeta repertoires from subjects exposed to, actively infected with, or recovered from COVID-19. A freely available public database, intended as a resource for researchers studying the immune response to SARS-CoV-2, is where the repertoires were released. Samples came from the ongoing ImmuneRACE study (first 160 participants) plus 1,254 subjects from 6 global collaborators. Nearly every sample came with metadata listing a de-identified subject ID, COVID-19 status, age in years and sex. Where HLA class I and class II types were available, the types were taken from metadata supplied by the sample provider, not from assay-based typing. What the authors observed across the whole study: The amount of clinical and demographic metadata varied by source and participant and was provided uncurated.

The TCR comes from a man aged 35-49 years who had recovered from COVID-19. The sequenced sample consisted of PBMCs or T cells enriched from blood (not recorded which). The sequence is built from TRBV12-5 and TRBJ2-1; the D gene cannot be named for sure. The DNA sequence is TGTGCTAGTGGTTTTTCGAGCTACAATGAGCAGTTCTTC. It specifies CASGFSSYNEQFF.